This T cell receptor beta chain was identified during a study of blood T cell repertoires in COVID-19. The CDR3 sequence is 13 residues long. CDR1 MGHRA and CDR2 YSYEKL come from the germline V gene. V shed 2 bases and J shed 7 bases, with 9 bases lying between them. Using immunoSEQ multiplex PCR, the repertoire was profiled, and TCRdb retains in-frame clones only, with some absent. The sample yields around 68,000 clones, around 87% seen once. The sequenced material came from peripheral blood. The receptor was isolated from a man aged 40-50 years with COVID-19, enrolled during active disease. The gene calls are TRBV4-1 and TRBJ1-5; D is uncertain. CDR3 sequence: CASSQLLRQPQHF. The CDR3 bases are TGCGCCAGCAGCCAACTCCTCAGGCAGCCCCAGCATTTT.